Here is one T cell receptor (beta chain) with its context. This sample stems from a study of OX40 agonist ivuxolimab in advanced cancers. Repertoires were generated with immunoSEQ multiplex PCR, while TCRdb's copy carries only in-frame clones and drops some. This sample carries 55,000 to 70,000 clones, less than 90% of them seen once, and the ten largest clones take around 3.3%. Germline lookup yields CDR1 MNHEY and CDR2 SVGAGI. V trimming: 7 bases; J trimming: 2 bases; junction bases outside the gene matches: 5. The CDR3 extends over 15 amino acids. This sample comprised CD4+ or CD8+ T cells sorted from blood, obtained in a trial of the OX40 agonist ivuxolimab. The rearrangement links TRBV6-5 to TRBJ2-2; 9 nucleotides line up with TRBD1. The source of this sequence is an adult with an advanced solid tumor such as melanoma, head and neck, liver or kidney cancer. CDR3 nucleotides: TGTGCCAGCAAACTACAGGGGGCTAACACCGGGGAGCTGTTTTTT. It codes for CASKLQGANTGELFF.